This T cell receptor (beta chain) derives from a study of cytomegalovirus exposure and HLA in healthy donors. The PCR used 60 Vbeta and 13 Jbeta primers. Assay used: immunoSEQ multiplex PCR; TCRdb lists only in-frame clones, some missing. Of 100,000 or so clones in the sample, roughly 69% were seen once. Regarding donors, all were healthy bone marrow donors. Study-level findings and limits: Rare TCR sequences predominated, though certain public TCRs were found in many donors.

There are 16 residues in the CDR3. The germline CDR1 and CDR2 sequences are SGHDN and FVKESK. With V trimmed by 0 bases and J by 5 bases, 5 bases remained unmatched. About this clone: Its specificity is not known.

This clonotype was sampled from a woman in her 30s in good health and CMV-seronegative. The sequenced sample consisted of PBMCs. This sequence joins TRBV14 and TRBJ1-2, with 11 bases matching TRBD1. CDR3 region: CASSQDLGQGDYGYTF. CDR3 nucleotide sequence: TGTGCCAGCAGCCAAGATTTGGGACAGGGGGATTATGGCTACACCTTC.